This T cell receptor (beta chain) was obtained from a study of T cell responses to AZD1222 COVID-19 vaccine. Points from the study as a whole: There were mostly white British donors and more females than males, and clonal diversity was possibly underestimated. Repertoires were collected only later (after the peak T cell response had occurred).

Trimming took 4 bases from V and 2 from J, leaving 8 bases between them. Germline values: CDR1 SGHKS, CDR2 YYEKEE (reference sequence). The CDR3 extends over 13 amino acids. In the case of this clone: What it binds is not known.

The data were produced by immunoSEQ multiplex PCR, yet TCRdb's version contains in-frame clones alone and is incomplete. The repertoire holds roughly 200,000 clones, with 91% as singletons. Sequences were derived from peripheral blood, sampled 28 days after the second AZD1222 dose. V gene TRBV5-5 combines with J gene TRBJ2-3, with D possibly TRBD1 on 5 matching bases. This sequence originates from an adult who received the AZD1222 COVID-19 vaccine. The CDR3 DNA follows: TGTGCCAGCAGCAGACAGCTCACAGATACGCAGTATTTT. This encodes CASSRQLTDTQYF.